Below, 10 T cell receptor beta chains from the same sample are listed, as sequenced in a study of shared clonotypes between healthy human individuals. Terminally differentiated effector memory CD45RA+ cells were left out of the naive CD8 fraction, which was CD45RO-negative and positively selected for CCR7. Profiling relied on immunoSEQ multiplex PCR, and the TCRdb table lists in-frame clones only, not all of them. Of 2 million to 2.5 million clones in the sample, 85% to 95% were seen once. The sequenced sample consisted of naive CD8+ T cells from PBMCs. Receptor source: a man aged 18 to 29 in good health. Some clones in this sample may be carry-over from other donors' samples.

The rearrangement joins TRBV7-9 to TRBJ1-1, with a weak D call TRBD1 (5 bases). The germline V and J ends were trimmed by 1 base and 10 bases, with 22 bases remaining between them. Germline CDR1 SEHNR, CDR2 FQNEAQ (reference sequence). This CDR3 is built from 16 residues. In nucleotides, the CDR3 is TGTGCCAGCAGCTTAGTCGTTTTATGGGGGAGTGAGAGAGCTTTCTTT. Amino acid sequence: CASSLVVLWGSERAFF.

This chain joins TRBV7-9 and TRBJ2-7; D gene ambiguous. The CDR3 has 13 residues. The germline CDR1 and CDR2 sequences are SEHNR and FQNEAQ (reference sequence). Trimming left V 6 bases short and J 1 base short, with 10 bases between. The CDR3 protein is CASRPAASYEQYF. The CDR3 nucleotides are TGTGCCAGCAGACCGGCGGCTTCCTACGAGCAGTACTTC.

The CDR3 nucleotides read TGTGCCAGCAGCCCCCGGACCCCGATCGGAGACGAGCAGTACTTC. It translates to CASSPRTPIGDEQYF. The chain carries TRBV11-2 and TRBJ2-7; no clear D. Trimming cost V 5 bases and J 5 bases, with 19 bases left between them. Germline lookup yields CDR1 SGHAT and CDR2 FQNNGV. This CDR3 is 15 amino acids long.

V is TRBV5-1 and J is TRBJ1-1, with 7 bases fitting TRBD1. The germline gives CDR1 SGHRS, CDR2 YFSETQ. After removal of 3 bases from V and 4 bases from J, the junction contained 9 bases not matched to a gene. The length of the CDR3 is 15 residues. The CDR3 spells CASSSMTGSGTEAFF. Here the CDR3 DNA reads TGCGCCAGCAGCTCAATGACAGGGAGCGGCACTGAAGCTTTCTTT.

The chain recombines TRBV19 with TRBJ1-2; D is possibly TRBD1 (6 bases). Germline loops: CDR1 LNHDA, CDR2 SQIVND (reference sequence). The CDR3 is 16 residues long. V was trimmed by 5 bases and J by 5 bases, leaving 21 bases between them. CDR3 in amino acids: CASSSSPPGVLYGYTF. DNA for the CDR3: TGTGCCAGTAGTTCTTCACCCCCAGGGGTACTTTATGGCTACACCTTC.

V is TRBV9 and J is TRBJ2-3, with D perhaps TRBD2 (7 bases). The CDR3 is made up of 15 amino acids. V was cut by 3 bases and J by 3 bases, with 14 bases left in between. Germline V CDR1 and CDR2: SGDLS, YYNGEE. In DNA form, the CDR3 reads TGTGCCAGCAGCGATCAGGGGCGGGGGACAGATACGCAGTATTTT. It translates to CASSDQGRGTDTQYF.

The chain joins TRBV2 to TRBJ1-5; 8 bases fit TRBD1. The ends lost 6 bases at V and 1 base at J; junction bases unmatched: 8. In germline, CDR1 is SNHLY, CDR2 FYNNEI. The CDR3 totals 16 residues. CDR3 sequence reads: CASSERTGNSNQPQHF. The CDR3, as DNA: TGTGCCAGCAGCGAAAGGACAGGGAACAGCAATCAGCCCCAGCATTTT.

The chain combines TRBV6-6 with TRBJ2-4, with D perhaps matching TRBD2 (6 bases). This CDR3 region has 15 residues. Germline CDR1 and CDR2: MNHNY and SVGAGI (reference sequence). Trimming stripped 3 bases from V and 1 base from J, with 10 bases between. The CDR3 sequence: CASSYIGGAKNIQYF. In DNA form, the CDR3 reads TGTGCCAGCAGTTATATTGGGGGGGCCAAAAACATTCAGTACTTC.

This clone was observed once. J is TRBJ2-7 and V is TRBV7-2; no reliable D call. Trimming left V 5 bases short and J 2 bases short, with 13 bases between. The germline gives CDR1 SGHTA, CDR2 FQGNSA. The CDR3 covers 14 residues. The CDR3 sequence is CASSTRRYPYEQYF. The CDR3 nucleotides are TGTGCCAGCAGCACTCGACGGTACCCCTACGAGCAGTACTTC.

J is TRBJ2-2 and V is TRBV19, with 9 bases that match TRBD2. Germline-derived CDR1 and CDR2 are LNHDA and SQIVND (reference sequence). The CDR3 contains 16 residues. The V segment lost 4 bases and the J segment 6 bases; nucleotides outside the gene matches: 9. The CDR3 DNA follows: TGTGCCAGTAGTAAACCGGGACTAGCCGTTCCCGGGGAGCTGTTTTTT. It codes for CASSKPGLAVPGELFF.